This T cell receptor beta chain came from a study of T-cell memory formation after mild COVID-19. Study-wide results and limits: Pre-infection memory carried some responding clones, suggesting that cross-reactive memory joined. Clones contracting day 15 to 85 were balanced CD4/CD8; later expanders leaned CD4+.

TCRdb processed the 5' RACE reads anew with MiXCR; each CDR3 protein has one entry. The repertoire includes a few hundred thousand distinct CDR3 sequences, about a sixth of them detected once, and about 23% sits in the top ten. CDR1 and CDR2 from the germline V gene are SQVTM and ANQGSEA. The CDR3 totals 12 residues. With V trimmed by 6 bases and J by 6 bases, 2 bases remained unmatched. Details on this clonotype: The antigen is not known.

V usage is TRBV29-1 and J usage is TRBJ1-5, with 10 bases fitting TRBD1. Sequencing used PBMCs or a T cell subset sorted from them (not recorded which). The receptor's source is a man aged 18 to 30 who had mild COVID-19 (a few samples of this study predate the infection). Cell type and time point are not known. The CDR3 loop reads CSVGTGVQPQHF. The CDR3 nucleotides are TGCAGCGTCGGGACAGGGGTTCAGCCCCAGCATTTT. The variable domain in full, with the rest retrieved from reference TRBV29-1 and TRBJ1-5, is SAVISQKPSRDICQRGTSLTIQCQVDSQVTMMFWYRQQPGQSLTLIATANQGSEATYESGFVIDKFPISRPNLTFSTLTVSNMSPEDSSIYLCSVGTGVQPQHFGDGTRLSIL.